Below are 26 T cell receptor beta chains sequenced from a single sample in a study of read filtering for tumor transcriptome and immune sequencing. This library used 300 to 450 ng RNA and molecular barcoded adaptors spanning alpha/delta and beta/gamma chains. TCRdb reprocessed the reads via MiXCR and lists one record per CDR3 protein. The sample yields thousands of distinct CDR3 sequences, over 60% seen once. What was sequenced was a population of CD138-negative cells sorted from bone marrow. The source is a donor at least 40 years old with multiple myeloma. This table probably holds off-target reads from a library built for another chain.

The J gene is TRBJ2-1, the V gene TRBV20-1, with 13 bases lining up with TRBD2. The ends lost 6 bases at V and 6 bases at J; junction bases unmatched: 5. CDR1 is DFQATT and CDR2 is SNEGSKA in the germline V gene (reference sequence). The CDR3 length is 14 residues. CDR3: CSAHRTSGSNEQFF. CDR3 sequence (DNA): TGCAGTGCCCACAGGACTAGCGGGAGCAATGAGCAGTTCTTC.

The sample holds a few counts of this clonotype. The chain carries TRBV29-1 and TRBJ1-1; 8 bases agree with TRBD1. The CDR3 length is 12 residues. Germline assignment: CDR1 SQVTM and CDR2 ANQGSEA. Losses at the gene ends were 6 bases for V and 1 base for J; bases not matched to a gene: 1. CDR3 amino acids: CSVGQGNTEAFF. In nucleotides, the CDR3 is TGCAGCGTAGGACAGGGGAACACTGAAGCTTTCTTT. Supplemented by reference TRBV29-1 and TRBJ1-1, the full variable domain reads SAVISQKPSRDICQRGTSLTIQCQVDSQVTMMFWYRQQPGQSLTLIATANQGSEATYESGFVIDKFPISRPNLTFSTLTVSNMSPEDSSIYLCSVGQGNTEAFFGQGTRLTVV.

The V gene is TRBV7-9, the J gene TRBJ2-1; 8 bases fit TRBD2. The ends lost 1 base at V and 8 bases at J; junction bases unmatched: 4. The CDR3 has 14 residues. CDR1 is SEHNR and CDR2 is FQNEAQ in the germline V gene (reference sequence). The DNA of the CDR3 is TGTGCCAGCAGCTTAGGACTAGCGATGGATGAGCAGTTCTTC. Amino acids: CASSLGLAMDEQFF. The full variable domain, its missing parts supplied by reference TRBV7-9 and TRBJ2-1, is DTGVSQNPRHKITKRGQNVTFRCDPISEHNRLYWYRQTLGQGPEFLTYFQNEAQLEKSRLLSDRFSAERPKGSFSTLEIQRTEQGDSAMYLCASSLGLAMDEQFFGPGTRLTVL.

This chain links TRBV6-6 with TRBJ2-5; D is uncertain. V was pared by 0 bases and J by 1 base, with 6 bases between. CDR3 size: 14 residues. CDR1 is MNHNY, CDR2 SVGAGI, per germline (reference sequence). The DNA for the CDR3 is TGTGCCAGCAGTTACTCGAATGTCCAAGAGACCCAGTACTTC. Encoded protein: CASSYSNVQETQYF.

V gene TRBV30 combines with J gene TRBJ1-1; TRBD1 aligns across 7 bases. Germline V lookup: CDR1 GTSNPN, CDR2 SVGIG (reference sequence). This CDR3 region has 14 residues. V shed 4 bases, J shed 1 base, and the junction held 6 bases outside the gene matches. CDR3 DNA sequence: TGTGCCTGGAATAGAGGGGGCACGAACACTGAAGCTTTCTTT. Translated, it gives CAWNRGGTNTEAFF.

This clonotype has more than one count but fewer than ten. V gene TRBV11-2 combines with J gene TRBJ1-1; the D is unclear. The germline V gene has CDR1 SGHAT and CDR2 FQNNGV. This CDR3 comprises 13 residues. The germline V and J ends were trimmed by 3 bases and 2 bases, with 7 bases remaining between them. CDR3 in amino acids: CASSFSANTEAFF. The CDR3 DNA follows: TGTGCCAGCAGCTTCTCGGCAAACACTGAAGCTTTCTTT. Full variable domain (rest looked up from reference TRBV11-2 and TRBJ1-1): EAGVAQSPRYKIIEKRQSVAFWCNPISGHATLYWYQQILGQGPKLLIQFQNNGVVDDSQLPKDRFSAERLKGVDSTLKIQPAKLEDSAVYLCASSFSANTEAFFGQGTRLTVV.

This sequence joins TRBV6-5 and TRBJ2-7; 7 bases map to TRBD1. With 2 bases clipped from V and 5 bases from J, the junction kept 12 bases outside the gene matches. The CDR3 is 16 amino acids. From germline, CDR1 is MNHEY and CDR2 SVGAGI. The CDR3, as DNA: TGTGCCAGCAGTTACACTCCCGGGACAGCCATTCACGAGCAGTACTTC. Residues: CASSYTPGTAIHEQYF.

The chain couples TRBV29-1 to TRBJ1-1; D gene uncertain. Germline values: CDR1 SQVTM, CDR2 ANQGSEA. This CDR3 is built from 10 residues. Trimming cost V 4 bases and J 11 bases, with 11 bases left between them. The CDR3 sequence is CSVAERLAFF. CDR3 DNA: TGCAGCGTTGCCGAGCGCTTGGCTTTCTTT.

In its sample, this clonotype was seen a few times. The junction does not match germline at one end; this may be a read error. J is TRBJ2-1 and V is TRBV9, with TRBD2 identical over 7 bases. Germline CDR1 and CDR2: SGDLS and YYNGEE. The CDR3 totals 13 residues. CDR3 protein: CAGSGAIYNEQFF. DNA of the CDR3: TGTGCCGGCAGCGGGGCAATCTACAATGAGCAGTTCTTC.

The DNA of the CDR3 is TGCAGCGTTGGCCACAATGAGCAGTTCTTC. Translating it yields CSVGHNEQFF. The chain has TRBV29-1 and TRBJ2-1; D remains ambiguous. This CDR3 has 10 residues. Trimming took off 4 bases at V and 5 bases at J, with 3 bases between the two ends. The germline V gene has CDR1 SQVTM and CDR2 ANQGSEA.

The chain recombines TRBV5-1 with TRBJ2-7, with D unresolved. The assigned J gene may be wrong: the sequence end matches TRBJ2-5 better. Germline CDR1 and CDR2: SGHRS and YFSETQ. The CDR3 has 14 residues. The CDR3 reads CASSSAGLRETQYF. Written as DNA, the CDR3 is TGCGCCAGCAGCTCGGCCGGGTTACGAGAGACCCAGTACTTC.

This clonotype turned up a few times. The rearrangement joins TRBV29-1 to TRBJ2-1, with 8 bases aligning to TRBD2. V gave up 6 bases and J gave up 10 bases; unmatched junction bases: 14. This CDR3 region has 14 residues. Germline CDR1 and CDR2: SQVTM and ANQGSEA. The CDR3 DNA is TGCAGCGTCCAACTAGCGGAGCCACGCTTGGAGCAGTTCTTC. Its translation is CSVQLAEPRLEQFF.

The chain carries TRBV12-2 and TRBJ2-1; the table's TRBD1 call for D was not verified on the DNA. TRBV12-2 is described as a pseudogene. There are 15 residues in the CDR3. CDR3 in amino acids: CASSPRSTNRDEQFF. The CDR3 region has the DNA TGTGCCAGCAGCCCCCGGTCGACGAACCGGGATGAGCAGTTCTTC.

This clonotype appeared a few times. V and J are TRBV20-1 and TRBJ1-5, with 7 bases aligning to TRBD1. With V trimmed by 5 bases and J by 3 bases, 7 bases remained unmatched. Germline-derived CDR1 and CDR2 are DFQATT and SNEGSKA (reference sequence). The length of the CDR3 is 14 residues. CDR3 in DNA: TGCAGTGCTCTCGGGACAGAGTTCAATCAGCCCCAGCATTTT. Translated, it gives CSALGTEFNQPQHF.

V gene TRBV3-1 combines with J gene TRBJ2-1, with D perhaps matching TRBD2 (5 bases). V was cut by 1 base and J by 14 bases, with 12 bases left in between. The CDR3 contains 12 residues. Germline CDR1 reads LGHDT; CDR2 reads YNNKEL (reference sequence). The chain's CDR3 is CASSQVGGPEFF. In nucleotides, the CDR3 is TGTGCCAGCAGCCAAGTCGGAGGACCTGAGTTCTTC.

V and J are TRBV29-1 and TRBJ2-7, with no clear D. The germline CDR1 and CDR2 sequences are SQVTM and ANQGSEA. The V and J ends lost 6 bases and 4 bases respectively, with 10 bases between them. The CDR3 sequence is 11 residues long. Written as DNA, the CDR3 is TGCAGCGTCGTCACAGTTTACGAGCAGTACTTC. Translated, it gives CSVVTVYEQYF.

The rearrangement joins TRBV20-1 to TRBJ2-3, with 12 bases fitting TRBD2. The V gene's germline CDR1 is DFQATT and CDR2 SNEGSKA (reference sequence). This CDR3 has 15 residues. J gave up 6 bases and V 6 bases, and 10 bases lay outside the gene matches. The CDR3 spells CSAVLAGGSRDTQYF. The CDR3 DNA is TGCAGTGCCGTTCTAGCGGGAGGGTCCAGGGATACGCAGTATTTT.

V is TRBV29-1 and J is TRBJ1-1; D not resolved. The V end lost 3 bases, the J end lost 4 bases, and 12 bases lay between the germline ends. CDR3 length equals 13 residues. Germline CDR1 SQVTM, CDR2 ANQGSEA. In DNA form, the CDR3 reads TGCAGCGTTGACGCCCTCCGAGGCACTGAAGCTTTCTTT. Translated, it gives CSVDALRGTEAFF.

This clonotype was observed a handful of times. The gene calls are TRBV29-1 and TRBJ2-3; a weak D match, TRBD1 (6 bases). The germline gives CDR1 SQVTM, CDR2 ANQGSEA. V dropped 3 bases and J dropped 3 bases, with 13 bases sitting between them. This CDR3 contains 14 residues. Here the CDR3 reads CSVEPTGGTDTQYF. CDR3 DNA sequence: TGCAGCGTTGAGCCGACAGGTGGGACAGATACGCAGTATTTT.

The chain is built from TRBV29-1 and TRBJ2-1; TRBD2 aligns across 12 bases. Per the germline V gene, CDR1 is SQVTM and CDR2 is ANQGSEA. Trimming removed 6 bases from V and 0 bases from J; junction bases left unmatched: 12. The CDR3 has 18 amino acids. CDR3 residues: CSVVGLAGSFSSYNEQFF. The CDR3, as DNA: TGCAGCGTCGTTGGACTAGCGGGGTCCTTTAGCTCCTACAATGAGCAGTTCTTC.

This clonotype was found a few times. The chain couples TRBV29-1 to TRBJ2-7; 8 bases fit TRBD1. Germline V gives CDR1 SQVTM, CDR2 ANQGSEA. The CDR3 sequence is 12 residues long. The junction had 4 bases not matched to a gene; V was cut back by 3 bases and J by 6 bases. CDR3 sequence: CSVEAQGGEQYF. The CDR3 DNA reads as TGCAGCGTTGAGGCACAGGGGGGCGAGCAGTACTTC.

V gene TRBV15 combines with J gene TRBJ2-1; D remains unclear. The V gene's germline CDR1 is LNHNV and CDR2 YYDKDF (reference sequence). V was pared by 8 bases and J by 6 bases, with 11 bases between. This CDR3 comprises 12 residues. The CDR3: CATGPSFNEQFF. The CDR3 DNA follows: TGTGCCACCGGGCCGAGTTTCAATGAGCAGTTCTTC.

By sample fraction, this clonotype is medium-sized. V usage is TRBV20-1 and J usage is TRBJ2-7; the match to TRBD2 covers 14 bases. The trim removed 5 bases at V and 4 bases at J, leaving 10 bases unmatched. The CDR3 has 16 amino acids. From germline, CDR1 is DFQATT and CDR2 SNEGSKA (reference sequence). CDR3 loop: CSASRTSGGNPYEQYF. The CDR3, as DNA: TGCAGTGCTTCCCGGACTAGCGGGGGGAATCCGTACGAGCAGTACTTC.

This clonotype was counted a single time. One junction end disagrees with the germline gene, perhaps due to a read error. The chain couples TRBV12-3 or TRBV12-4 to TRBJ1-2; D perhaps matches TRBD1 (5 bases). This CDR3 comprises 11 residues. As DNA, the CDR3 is TGTGCCAGCAGAGGATACATTGGACATCACTTC. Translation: CASRGYIGHHF.

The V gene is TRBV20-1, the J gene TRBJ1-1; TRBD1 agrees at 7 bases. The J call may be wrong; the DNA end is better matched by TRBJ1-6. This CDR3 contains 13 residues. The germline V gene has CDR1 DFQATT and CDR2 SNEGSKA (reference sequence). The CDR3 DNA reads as TGCAGTGCTAGAGTTCAACAGGGGTCTAGCCTCCACTTT. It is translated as CSARVQQGSSLHF.

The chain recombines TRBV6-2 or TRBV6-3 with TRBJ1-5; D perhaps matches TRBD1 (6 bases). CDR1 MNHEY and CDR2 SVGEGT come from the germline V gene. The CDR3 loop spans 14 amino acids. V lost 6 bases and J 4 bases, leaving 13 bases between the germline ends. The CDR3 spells CASSRYRDNQPQHF. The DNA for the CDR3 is TGTGCCAGCAGCAGATACAGGGATAATCAGCCCCAGCATTTT.